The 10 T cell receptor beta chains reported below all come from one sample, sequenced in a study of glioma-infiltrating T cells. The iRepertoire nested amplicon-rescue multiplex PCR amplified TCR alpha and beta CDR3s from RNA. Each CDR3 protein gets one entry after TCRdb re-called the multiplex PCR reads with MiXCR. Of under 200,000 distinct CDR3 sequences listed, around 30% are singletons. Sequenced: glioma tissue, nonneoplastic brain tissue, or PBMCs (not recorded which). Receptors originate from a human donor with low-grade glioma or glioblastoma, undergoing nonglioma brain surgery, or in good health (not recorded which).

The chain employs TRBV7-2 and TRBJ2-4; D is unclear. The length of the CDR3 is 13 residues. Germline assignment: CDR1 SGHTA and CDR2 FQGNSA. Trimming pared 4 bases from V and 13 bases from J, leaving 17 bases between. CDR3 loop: CASSSGLGSAQYF. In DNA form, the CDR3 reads TGTGCCAGCAGCTCCGGTTTGGGGTCCGCGCAGTACTTC.

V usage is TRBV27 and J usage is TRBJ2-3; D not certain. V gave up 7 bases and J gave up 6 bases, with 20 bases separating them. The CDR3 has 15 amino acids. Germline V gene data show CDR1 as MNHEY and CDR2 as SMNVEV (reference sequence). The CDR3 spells CASTTGWVALDTQYF. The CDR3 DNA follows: TGTGCCAGCACCACCGGTTGGGTAGCCCTTGATACGCAGTATTTT.

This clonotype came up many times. This CDR3 reads CASSFRQSNTEAFF. The CDR3 region has the DNA TGTGCCAGCAGTTTCAGGCAGTCGAACACTGAAGCTTTCTTT. The chain couples TRBV27 to TRBJ1-1; D gene ambiguous. CDR3 length equals 14 residues. Germline values: CDR1 MNHEY, CDR2 SMNVEV (reference sequence). Trimming removed 3 bases from V and 1 base from J, with 9 bases in between.

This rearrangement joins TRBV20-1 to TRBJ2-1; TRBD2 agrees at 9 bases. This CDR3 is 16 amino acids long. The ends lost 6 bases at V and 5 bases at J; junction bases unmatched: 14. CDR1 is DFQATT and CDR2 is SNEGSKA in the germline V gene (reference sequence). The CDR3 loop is CSASAAGTSSDNEQFF. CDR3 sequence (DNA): TGCAGTGCGTCTGCAGCCGGGACTAGCTCAGACAATGAGCAGTTCTTC.

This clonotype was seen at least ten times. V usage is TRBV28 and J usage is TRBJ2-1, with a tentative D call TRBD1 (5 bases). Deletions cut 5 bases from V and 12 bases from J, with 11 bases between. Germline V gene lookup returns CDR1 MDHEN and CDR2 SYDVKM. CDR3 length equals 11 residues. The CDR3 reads CASSRRQWQFF. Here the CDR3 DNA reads TGTGCCAGCAGTCGCCGACAGTGGCAGTTCTTC.

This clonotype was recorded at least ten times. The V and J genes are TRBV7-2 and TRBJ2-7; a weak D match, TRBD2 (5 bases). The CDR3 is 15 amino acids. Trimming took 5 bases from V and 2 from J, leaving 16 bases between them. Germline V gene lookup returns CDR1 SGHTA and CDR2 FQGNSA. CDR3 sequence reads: CASSPQRSSTYEQYF. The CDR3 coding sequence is TGTGCCAGCAGCCCACAGCGGTCGTCGACCTACGAGCAGTACTTC.

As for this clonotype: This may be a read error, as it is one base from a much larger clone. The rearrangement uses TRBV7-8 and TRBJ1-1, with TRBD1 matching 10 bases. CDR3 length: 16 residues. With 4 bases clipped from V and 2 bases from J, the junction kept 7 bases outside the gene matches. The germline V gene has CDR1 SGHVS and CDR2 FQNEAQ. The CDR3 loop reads CASSSQTGGKNTEAFF. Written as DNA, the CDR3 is TGTGCCAGCAGCTCGCAGACAGGGGGCAAAAACACTGAAGCTTTCTTT.

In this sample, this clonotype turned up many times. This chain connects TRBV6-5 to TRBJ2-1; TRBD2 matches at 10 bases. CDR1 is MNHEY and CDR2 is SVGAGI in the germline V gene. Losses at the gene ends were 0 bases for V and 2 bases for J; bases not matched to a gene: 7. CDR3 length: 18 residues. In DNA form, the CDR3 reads TGTGCCAGCAGTTACTCGAGTTCTAGCGGGAGTCCCTACAATGAGCAGTTCTTC. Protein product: CASSYSSSSGSPYNEQFF.

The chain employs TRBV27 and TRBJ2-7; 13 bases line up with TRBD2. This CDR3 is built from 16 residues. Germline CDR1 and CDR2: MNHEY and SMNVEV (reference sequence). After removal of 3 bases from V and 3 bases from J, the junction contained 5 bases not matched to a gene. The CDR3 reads CASSFRTSGSIYEQYF. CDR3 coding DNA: TGTGCCAGCAGTTTCCGGACTAGCGGGAGTATCTACGAGCAGTACTTC.

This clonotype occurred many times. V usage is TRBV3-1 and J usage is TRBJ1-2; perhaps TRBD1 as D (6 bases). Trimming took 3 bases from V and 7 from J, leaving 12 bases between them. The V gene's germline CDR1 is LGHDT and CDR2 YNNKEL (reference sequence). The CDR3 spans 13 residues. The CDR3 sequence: CASSHAGEAGYTF. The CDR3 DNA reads TGTGCCAGCAGCCATGCAGGGGAGGCTGGCTACACCTTC.